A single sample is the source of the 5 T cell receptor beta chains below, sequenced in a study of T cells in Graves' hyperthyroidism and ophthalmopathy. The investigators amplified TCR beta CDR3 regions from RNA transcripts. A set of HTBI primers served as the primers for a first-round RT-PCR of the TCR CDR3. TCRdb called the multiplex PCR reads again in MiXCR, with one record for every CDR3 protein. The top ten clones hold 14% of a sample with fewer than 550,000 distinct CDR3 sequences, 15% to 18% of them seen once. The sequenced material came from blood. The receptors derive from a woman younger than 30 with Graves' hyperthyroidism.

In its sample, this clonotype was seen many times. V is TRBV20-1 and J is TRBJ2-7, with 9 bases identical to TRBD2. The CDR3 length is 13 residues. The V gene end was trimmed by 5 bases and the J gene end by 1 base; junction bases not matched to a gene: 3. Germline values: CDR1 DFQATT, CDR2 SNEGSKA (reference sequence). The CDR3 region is CSAVTSGSYEQYF. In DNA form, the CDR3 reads TGCAGTGCTGTGACTAGCGGTTCCTACGAGCAGTACTTC.

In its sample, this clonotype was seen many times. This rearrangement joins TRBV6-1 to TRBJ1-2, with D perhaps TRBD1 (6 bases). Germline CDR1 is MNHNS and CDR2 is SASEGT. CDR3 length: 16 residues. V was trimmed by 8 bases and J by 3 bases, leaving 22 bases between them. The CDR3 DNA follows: TGTGCCAGCCGATCTATCCGGGACGGGGGCGACTATGGCTACACCTTC. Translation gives CASRSIRDGGDYGYTF.

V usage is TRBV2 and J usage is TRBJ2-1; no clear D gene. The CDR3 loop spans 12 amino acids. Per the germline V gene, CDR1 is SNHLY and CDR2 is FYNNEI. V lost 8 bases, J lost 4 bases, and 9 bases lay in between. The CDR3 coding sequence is TGTGCCAGCGTTCCGGTTTACAATGAGCAGTTCTTC. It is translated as CASVPVYNEQFF.

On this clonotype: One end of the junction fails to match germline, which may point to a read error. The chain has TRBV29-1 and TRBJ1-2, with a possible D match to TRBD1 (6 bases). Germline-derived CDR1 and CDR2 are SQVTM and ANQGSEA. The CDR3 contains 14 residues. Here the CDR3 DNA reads TGCATCGTTGGCGGGGGCGGGGACCACTATGGCTACACCTTC. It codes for CIVGGGGDHYGYTF.

The CDR3 loop reads CASSVASGDDYGYTF. The CDR3 nucleotides are TGTGCCAGCAGCGTAGCTTCCGGGGACGACTATGGCTACACCTTC. The gene calls are TRBV9 and TRBJ1-2; possibly TRBD1 for D (5 bases). V was trimmed by 0 bases and J by 3 bases, leaving 12 bases between them. CDR3 length: 15 amino acids. Germline values: CDR1 SGDLS, CDR2 YYNGEE.